Listed below are T cell receptor beta chains from one sample, sequenced in a study of neurological immune-mediated disorders. TCRdb reprocessed the 5' RACE reads via MiXCR and lists one record per CDR3 protein. The sample holds about 66,000 distinct CDR3 sequences, roughly 4.3% seen once. The sample comprised PBMCs. The receptors come from a man aged 30-40 years with multiple sclerosis. CDR3s include the opening cysteine and the closing phenylalanine or tryptophan. The order of the fields is D gene, V gene, J gene, clone size, CDR3 DNA, CDR3 protein. A D gene is named only where the DNA matches it firmly. Size tells how often a clone was seen (once, few, many) or the class of an expanded clone, and some rows leave it out.

D: .; V: TRBV27; J: TRBJ1-1; size: many; DNA: TGTGCCAGCAGTTTAAGGGGCGGGGTTGGCACTGAAGCTTTCTTT; CDR3: CASSLRGGVGTEAFF
D: .; V: TRBV6-1; J: TRBJ1-2; size: many; DNA: TGTGCCAGCAGGGGAGGCGCCAGCTATGGCTACACCTTC; CDR3: CASRGGASYGYTF
D: TRBD1; V: TRBV29-1; J: TRBJ1-2; size: many; DNA: TGCAGCGTTGTCCACGGGACAGGGGGGAATGGCTACACCTTC; CDR3: CSVVHGTGGNGYTF
D: .; V: TRBV4-1; J: TRBJ1-2; size: few; DNA: TGCGCCAGCAGCCAAGGACAGATACTGGGCTATGGCTACACCTTC; CDR3: CASSQGQILGYGYTF
D: .; V: TRBV20-1; J: TRBJ2-4; size: many; DNA: TGCAGTGCTAGAGTAGACAGGAGCCCTAACATTCAGTACTTC; CDR3: CSARVDRSPNIQYF
D: TRBD1; V: TRBV7-2; J: TRBJ1-2; size: .; DNA: TGTGCCAGCAGCTTACCCACAGGGGCCTATGGCTACACCTTC; CDR3: CASSLPTGAYGYTF
D: .; V: TRBV5-6; J: TRBJ2-1; size: many; DNA: TGTGCCAGCAGCACCGGGATATACAATGAGCAGTTCTTC; CDR3: CASSTGIYNEQFF
D: .; V: TRBV24-1; J: TRBJ1-5; size: few; DNA: TGTGCCACCAGTGACAGCGGCTACAATCAGCCCCAGCATTTT; CDR3: CATSDSGYNQPQHF
D: TRBD2; V: TRBV10-3; J: TRBJ2-1; size: many; DNA: TGTGCCATCAGGCTAGCGGGGGGGGAAGGGGAGCAGTTCTTC; CDR3: CAIRLAGGEGEQFF
D: .; V: TRBV29-1; J: TRBJ1-1; size: many; DNA: TGCAGCGTTGGGCGAGTCCTGAACACTGAAGCTTTCTTT; CDR3: CSVGRVLNTEAFF
D: TRBD1; V: TRBV5-1; J: TRBJ2-3; size: few; DNA: TGCGCCAGCAGCTCCGGACAGGGGGCAGATACGCAGTATTTT; CDR3: CASSSGQGADTQYF
D: TRBD1; V: TRBV7-9; J: TRBJ1-1; size: many; DNA: TGTGCCAGCAGCCGGGGACAGGGATTCACTGAAGCTTTCTTT; CDR3: CASSRGQGFTEAFF